Listed here are 28 T cell receptor beta chains from one sample, sequenced in a study of response to subunit inactivated influenza vaccine. TCRdb re-analysed the RT-PCR reads in MiXCR, keeping a single row per CDR3 protein. The sample shows about 570,000 distinct CDR3 sequences, about 10% of them seen only once. The material was PBMCs from blood, obtained on the day of vaccination. These receptors all stem from a man aged 45-65 years who received an inactivated influenza vaccine.

The chain couples TRBV12-3 or TRBV12-4 to TRBJ2-6; no clear D gene. The CDR3 covers 15 residues. Trimming left V 3 bases short and J 0 bases short, with 6 bases between. CDR3 DNA sequence: TGTGCCAGCAGTTTGACTGTCTCTGGGGCCAACGTCCTGACTTTC. Its protein product is CASSLTVSGANVLTF.

The chain couples TRBV20-1 to TRBJ2-5; 7 bases are a match to TRBD2. The CDR3 contains 13 residues. The germline CDR1 and CDR2 sequences are DFQATT and SNEGSKA (reference sequence). V lost 6 bases and J lost 7; bases outside the gene matches: 11. In nucleotides, the CDR3 is TGCAGTGCCAGATCGGGGGAGGGTGGGACCCAGTACTTC. Amino acids: CSARSGEGGTQYF.

This clonotype was detected a few times. The chain links TRBV15 to TRBJ2-2; no definite D call. The CDR3 sequence is 17 residues long. The V end lost 0 bases, the J end lost 5 bases, and 16 bases lay between the germline ends. Looked up from germline, CDR1 is LNHNV and CDR2 is YYDKDF (reference sequence). The CDR3 reads CATSRDHPLGGTGELFF. CDR3 in DNA: TGTGCCACCAGCAGAGATCACCCCTTGGGTGGAACCGGGGAGCTGTTTTTT.

This clonotype was counted between two and nine times. The J gene is TRBJ2-7, the V gene TRBV5-1; 10 positions agree with TRBD1. The V segment lost 2 bases and the J segment 2 bases; nucleotides outside the gene matches: 4. This CDR3 has 15 residues. The germline V gene has CDR1 SGHRS and CDR2 YFSETQ. CDR3 nucleotide sequence: TGCGCCAGCAGCTTCGGGACAGGGGAAGCCTACGAGCAGTACTTC. Protein: CASSFGTGEAYEQYF.

The sample holds many counts of this clonotype. This chain links TRBV5-1 with TRBJ2-3, with a tentative D call TRBD2 (6 bases). CDR3 length equals 14 residues. The germline V and J ends were trimmed by 4 bases and 3 bases, with 12 bases remaining between them. In germline, CDR1 is SGHRS, CDR2 YFSETQ. CDR3 residues: CASSPGLPTDTQYF. The DNA of the CDR3 is TGCGCCAGCAGCCCGGGACTCCCAACAGATACGCAGTATTTT.

This clonotype was seen a handful of times. The rearrangement joins TRBV29-1 to TRBJ2-3; TRBD2 matches 10 bases. V dropped 1 base and J dropped 2; count of bases not matched to a gene: 9. Germline CDR1 reads SQVTM; CDR2 reads ANQGSEA. The CDR3 is 17 residues long. CDR3 sequence: CSVEARTSGRNTDTQYF. The DNA of the CDR3 is TGCAGCGTTGAAGCGAGGACTAGCGGAAGGAACACAGATACGCAGTATTTT.

This clonotype came up a few times. V is TRBV4-2 and J is TRBJ2-1, with D perhaps TRBD2 (7 bases). Looked up from germline, CDR1 is LGHNA and CDR2 is YNFKEQ. V was trimmed by 5 bases and J by 0 bases, leaving 23 bases between them. The CDR3 has 19 amino acids. In nucleotides, the CDR3 is TGTGCCAGCAGCGCCCTTGGGGGGGGCCGTGGGAGCTCCTACAATGAGCAGTTCTTC. This codes for CASSALGGGRGSSYNEQFF.

The chain recombines TRBV20-1 with TRBJ2-5; possible D gene TRBD1, 6 bases. The CDR3 extends over 14 amino acids. Germline lookup yields CDR1 DFQATT and CDR2 SNEGSKA (reference sequence). Between the trimmed V and J ends, which lost 2 bases and 5 bases, there was a span of 15 bases. The CDR3 DNA sequence: TGCAGTGCTAGACCGACAGGCCCGCGGGAGACCCAGTACTTC. Protein product: CSARPTGPRETQYF.

This clonotype occurred many times. This rearrangement joins TRBV28 to TRBJ2-2; the D gene is possibly TRBD2 (5 bases). CDR1 is MDHEN, CDR2 SYDVKM, per germline. The V gene lost 5 bases and the J gene lost 5 bases, with 9 bases spanning the gap. The CDR3 length is 13 residues. The CDR3 DNA reads as TGTGCCAGCAGTAGGACTTTGACCGGGGAGCTGTTTTTT. This encodes CASSRTLTGELFF.

For the CDR3, the DNA is TGTGCCAGCAGCGAAGCCGGGGAGCAGTTCTTC. Protein: CASSEAGEQFF. The V call is TRBV14, the J call TRBJ2-1, with D unclear. The germline gives CDR1 SGHDN, CDR2 FVKESK. The length of the CDR3 is 11 residues. V was shortened by 5 bases and J by 10 bases, with 9 bases between the two germline ends.

The chain is built from TRBV20-1 and TRBJ2-5; D is perhaps TRBD2 (5 bases). Germline loops: CDR1 DFQATT, CDR2 SNEGSKA (reference sequence). Trimming removed 6 bases from V and 5 bases from J, with 19 bases in between. The CDR3 is 14 residues long. The CDR3 nucleotides read TGCAGTGCCGTCGATACCCTAGAGGGTGAGACCCAGTACTTC. Its protein is CSAVDTLEGETQYF.

This clonotype was detected only a few times. The genes are TRBV29-1 and TRBJ2-1; 9 bases are a match to TRBD1. CDR3 length: 12 amino acids. The J segment lost 7 bases and the V segment lost 7 bases, leaving 5 bases of the junction unmatched. Germline V gene lookup returns CDR1 SQVTM and CDR2 ANQGSEA. This CDR3 reads CSAGTGINEQFF. As DNA, the CDR3 is TGCAGCGCCGGGACAGGGATTAATGAGCAGTTCTTC.

The J gene is TRBJ2-2, the V gene TRBV29-1; 9 bases align to TRBD2. CDR1 SQVTM and CDR2 ANQGSEA come from the germline V gene. The CDR3 consists of 16 residues. J was trimmed by 5 bases and V by 1 base; bases with no gene match: 8. Written as DNA, the CDR3 is TGCAGCGTTGAAGGTTACTGGCGGGGGGGAACCGGGGAGCTGTTTTTT. Amino acids: CSVEGYWRGGTGELFF.

This clonotype was counted at least ten times. The chain couples TRBV12-3 or TRBV12-4 to TRBJ2-7, with unresolved D. The V end lost 6 bases, the J end lost 1 base, and 10 bases lay between the germline ends. The CDR3 length is 13 residues. The CDR3: CASSRAGSYEQYF. CDR3 DNA sequence: TGTGCCAGCAGCCGAGCAGGATCCTACGAGCAGTACTTC.

In its sample, this clonotype was seen a few times. The V gene is TRBV4-3, the J gene TRBJ2-1; 10 nucleotides agree with TRBD2. J gave up 8 bases and V 1 base, and 5 bases lay outside the gene matches. The CDR3 runs 15 residues. The germline gives CDR1 LGHNA, CDR2 YSLEER. The CDR3, as DNA: TGCGCCAGCAGCCAAGTATCTAGCGGGGGCTATGAGCAGTTCTTC. Residues: CASSQVSSGGYEQFF.

The gene calls are TRBV10-3 and TRBJ2-1; 10 nucleotides agree with TRBD2. The CDR3 totals 16 residues. Unmatched junction bases numbered 6, after V lost 0 bases and J lost 7 bases. Germline assignment: CDR1 ENHRY and CDR2 SYGVKD. This CDR3 reads CAISESGSGRINEQFF. CDR3 DNA sequence: TGTGCCATCAGTGAGTCGGGTAGCGGGAGGATAAATGAGCAGTTCTTC.

This clonotype was observed a handful of times. The chain joins TRBV3-1 to TRBJ1-2, with D perhaps matching TRBD1 (5 bases). Trimming removed 0 bases from V and 6 bases from J, with 11 bases in between. Germline V gene lookup returns CDR1 LGHDT and CDR2 YNNKEL (reference sequence). This CDR3 comprises 14 residues. The CDR3 DNA sequence: TGTGCCAGCAGCCAAGATGGGGCACGGCATGGCTACACCTTC. Its translation: CASSQDGARHGYTF. Full variable domain (rest looked up from reference TRBV3-1 and TRBJ1-2): DTAVSQTPKYLVTQMGNDKSIKCEQNLGHDTMYWYKQDSKKFLKIMFSYNNKELIINETVPNRFSPKSPDKAHLNLHINSLELGDSAVYFCASSQDGARHGYTFGSGTRLTVV.

There are many counts of this clonotype. The CDR3 loop is CASSLEAGPGELFF. CDR3 nucleotides: TGCGCCAGCAGCTTGGAGGCAGGGCCCGGGGAGCTGTTTTTT. The chain couples TRBV5-1 to TRBJ2-2; possibly TRBD1 for D (5 bases). Germline values: CDR1 SGHRS, CDR2 YFSETQ. Between the trimmed V and J ends, which lost 0 bases and 6 bases, there was a span of 9 bases. The CDR3 runs to 14 residues.

This clonotype was recorded a few times. The gene calls are TRBV5-5 and TRBJ1-2; D not certain. Trimming removed 2 bases at V and 8 bases at J, with 10 bases between. The CDR3 totals 12 residues. Germline lookup yields CDR1 SGHKS and CDR2 YYEKEE (reference sequence). CDR3: CASSFSLGGYTF. CDR3 in DNA: TGTGCCAGCAGCTTCTCCCTTGGGGGCTACACCTTC.

This clonotype has only a few counts. The gene calls are TRBV12-3 or TRBV12-4 and TRBJ1-1; D uncertain. This CDR3 comprises 14 residues. Deletions cut 2 bases from V and 4 bases from J, with 11 bases between. The CDR3 DNA is TGTGCCAGCAGTTTACCAGGTGCGGGCACTGAAGCTTTCTTT. It translates to CASSLPGAGTEAFF.

In this sample, this clonotype turned up a few times. The chain is built from TRBV7-2 and TRBJ1-5; D possibly corresponds to TRBD1 (6 bases). Germline V lookup: CDR1 SGHTA, CDR2 FQGNSA. V lost 6 bases, J lost 5 bases, and 17 bases lay in between. This CDR3 comprises 15 residues. The DNA of the CDR3 is TGTGCCAGCAGTCCGGACAGCGGGGATTATCAGCCCCAGCATTTT. Translated: CASSPDSGDYQPQHF.

This chain uses TRBV6-2 or TRBV6-3 with TRBJ1-5; TRBD1 matches at 9 bases. J was trimmed by 1 base and V by 4 bases; bases with no gene match: 2. The V gene's germline CDR1 is MNHEY and CDR2 SVGEGT. The CDR3 length is 15 residues. For the CDR3, the DNA is TGTGCCAGCAGTTGGGGACAGGGAAGCAATCAGCCCCAGCATTTT. Protein: CASSWGQGSNQPQHF.

This clonotype showed up just a few times. The chain joins TRBV12-3 or TRBV12-4 to TRBJ2-7; perhaps TRBD1 as D (6 bases). V dropped 1 base and J dropped 6 bases, with 10 bases sitting between them. There are 13 residues in the CDR3. The chain's CDR3 is CASSLVSQGEQYF. The DNA for the CDR3 is TGTGCCAGCAGTTTAGTATCACAGGGCGAGCAGTACTTC.

In the case of this clonotype: The junction does not match germline at one end; this may be a read error. The rearrangement uses TRBV4-3 and TRBJ2-7; TRBD2 agrees at 8 bases. The CDR3 is 14 amino acids. The germline V gene encodes CDR1 LGHNA and CDR2 YSLEER. CDR3 coding DNA: TGCGTCAGCAGCCAAGTCGGGCTAGCGGGCGAGCAGTACTTC. This gives the protein CVSSQVGLAGEQYF.

This clonotype turned up a few times. The rearrangement joins TRBV11-2 to TRBJ1-1; D uncertain. The CDR3 runs to 15 residues. Germline V gene lookup returns CDR1 SGHAT and CDR2 FQNNGV. V lost 5 bases and J lost 1, with 14 bases in between. The CDR3 bases are TGTGCCAGCAGCCGTGCTCGGACCGAGAACACTGAAGCTTTCTTT. Translating gives CASSRARTENTEAFF.

This clonotype appeared a few times. This rearrangement joins TRBV3-1 to TRBJ2-3; TRBD2 agrees at 7 bases. V lost 8 bases, J lost 9 bases, and 5 bases stayed unmatched. CDR3 length: 11 amino acids. Germline CDR1 reads LGHDT; CDR2 reads YNNKEL (reference sequence). Here the CDR3 reads CASGGEYTQYF. The CDR3 nucleotides are TGTGCCAGCGGGGGGGAATACACGCAGTATTTT.

The table lists this clonotype with a few counts. The genes are TRBV11-2 and TRBJ2-1, with TRBD2 matching 9 bases. Germline trimming cut 1 base from V and 6 bases from J; bases unmatched to any gene: 10. CDR3 size: 17 residues. CDR1 is SGHAT, CDR2 FQNNGV, per germline. CDR3 nucleotides: TGTGCCAGCAGCTTAGGTACCGGGACTAGCTTTGGCAATGAGCAGTTCTTC. The encoded protein is CASSLGTGTSFGNEQFF.

This clonotype occurred a few times. This sequence joins TRBV3-1 and TRBJ2-5; D remains unclear. CDR1 is LGHDT and CDR2 is YNNKEL in the germline V gene (reference sequence). The ends were cut back, 2 bases at V and 3 bases at J, with 4 bases in the middle. This CDR3 is 12 amino acids long. The CDR3 DNA reads as TGTGCCAGCAGCCAATTTGAAGAGACCCAGTACTTC. Residues: CASSQFEETQYF.